These 26 T cell receptor beta chains originate from one sample sequenced in a study of glioma-infiltrating T cells after dendritic cell vaccination. Profiled with immunoSEQ multiplex PCR; TCRdb holds only in-frame clones, not every one. The sample holds approximately 90,000 clones; around 85% are singletons and the top ten take less than 3%. The source material was blood, sampled before dendritic cell vaccination. The receptors derive from a human donor with glioblastoma.

The rearrangement joins TRBV13 to TRBJ1-6, with TRBD1 identical over 9 bases. With 5 bases clipped from V and 8 bases from J, the junction kept 10 bases outside the gene matches. The germline gives CDR1 PRHDT, CDR2 FYEKMQ (reference sequence). The CDR3 runs to 16 residues. CDR3 bases: TGTGCCAGCAGCGGAGTATCAACAGGGGGCGATTCACCCCTCCACTTT. Translating it yields CASSGVSTGGDSPLHF. The entire variable domain, with the rest obtained from reference TRBV13 and TRBJ1-6, is as follows: AAGVIQSPRHLIKEKRETATLKCYPIPRHDTVYWYQQGPGQDPQFLISFYEKMQSDKGSIPDRFSAQQFSDYHSELNMSSLELGDSALYFCASSGVSTGGDSPLHFGNGTRLTVT.

The chain employs TRBV10-3 and TRBJ1-2, with 7 bases matching TRBD1. With 3 bases clipped from V and 0 bases from J, the junction kept 4 bases outside the gene matches. Germline values: CDR1 ENHRY, CDR2 SYGVKD. This CDR3 comprises 15 residues. CDR3 amino acids: CAISEPGQTNYGYTF. The DNA of the CDR3 is TGTGCCATCAGTGAACCGGGACAGACTAACTATGGCTACACCTTC.

The gene calls are TRBV4-1 and TRBJ1-4; 7 bases match TRBD1. The length of the CDR3 is 16 residues. The junction had 15 bases not matched to a gene; V was cut back by 6 bases and J by 8 bases. The germline CDR1 and CDR2 sequences are MGHRA and YSYEKL. CDR3 region: CASSARPHRGIEKLFF. The DNA for the CDR3 is TGCGCCAGCAGTGCCCGCCCCCACAGGGGCATCGAAAAACTGTTTTTT.

The chain has TRBV2 and TRBJ1-1, with a tentative D call TRBD1 (6 bases). Trimming removed 7 bases from V and 1 base from J, with 10 bases in between. The CDR3 covers 13 residues. Germline values: CDR1 SNHLY, CDR2 FYNNEI. In DNA form, the CDR3 reads TGTGCCAGCACTGCGGACAGGAACACTGAAGCTTTCTTT. Translating gives CASTADRNTEAFF.

J is TRBJ2-4 and V is TRBV6-6; 7 nucleotides align to TRBD1. There are 15 residues in the CDR3. J gave up 0 bases and V 6 bases, and 5 bases lay outside the gene matches. Germline lookup yields CDR1 MNHNY and CDR2 SVGAGI (reference sequence). CDR3 residues: CASRGTALAKNIQYF. The CDR3 coding sequence is TGTGCCAGCAGAGGGACAGCGTTAGCCAAAAACATTCAGTACTTC.

The CDR3 nucleotides are TGTGCCAGCAGCTTAAGGCAGGGGCGCGACGAGCAGTACTTC. It codes for CASSLRQGRDEQYF. J is TRBJ2-7 and V is TRBV7-2, with a possible D match to TRBD1 (6 bases). Trimming took 2 bases from V and 5 from J, leaving 13 bases between them. This CDR3 comprises 14 residues. Looked up from germline, CDR1 is SGHTA and CDR2 is FQGNSA.

The chain combines TRBV9 with TRBJ2-7, with D tentatively TRBD2 (5 bases). CDR3 length: 11 residues. CDR1 SGDLS and CDR2 YYNGEE come from the germline V gene. V lost 4 bases, J lost 7 bases, and 9 bases lay in between. The CDR3: CASSREGEQYF. The CDR3 nucleotides read TGTGCCAGCAGCAGAGAGGGTGAGCAGTACTTC.

The table lists this clone with a few counts. The genes are TRBV30 and TRBJ2-7, with a tentative D call TRBD2 (5 bases). Germline CDR1 GTSNPN, CDR2 SVGIG (reference sequence). The CDR3 has 16 residues. V lost 5 bases to trimming and J lost 2 bases, with 22 bases between them. The CDR3 DNA is TGTGCCTGGGATCCTGGACTGGGCCGCAAACCCTACGAGCAGTACTTC. Amino acids: CAWDPGLGRKPYEQYF. Variable domain in full (rest from reference TRBV30 and TRBJ2-7): SQTIHQWPATLVQPVGSPLSLECTVEGTSNPNLYWYRQAAGRGLQLLFYSVGIGQISSEVPQNLSASRPQDRQFILSSKKLLLSDSGFYLCAWDPGLGRKPYEQYFGPGTRLTVT.

The CDR3 nucleotides read TGTGCCAGCAGTCGTAGCAATCAGCCCCAGCATTTT. Amino acid sequence: CASSRSNQPQHF. The chain combines TRBV7-9 with TRBJ1-5, with D unclear. The germline CDR1 and CDR2 sequences are SEHNR and FQNEAQ (reference sequence). V lost 6 bases and J 0 bases, leaving 3 bases between the germline ends. This CDR3 region has 12 residues.

The chain couples TRBV27 to TRBJ2-7; D perhaps matches TRBD1 (6 bases). The ends were cut back, 2 bases at V and 3 bases at J, with 11 bases in the middle. In germline, CDR1 is MNHEY, CDR2 SMNVEV (reference sequence). The CDR3 contains 14 residues. The CDR3 nucleotides are TGTGCCAGCAGTTTAGTTTACAGGGACTACGAGCAGTACTTC. Protein product: CASSLVYRDYEQYF.

This clone was seen just once. V is TRBV30 and J is TRBJ1-6; possible D gene TRBD1, 6 bases. Per the germline V gene, CDR1 is GTSNPN and CDR2 is SVGIG (reference sequence). V was pared by 0 bases and J by 9 bases, with 12 bases between. The CDR3 is 14 residues long. CDR3 in amino acids: CAWSVVQGRSPLHF. In DNA, the CDR3 is TGTGCCTGGAGTGTAGTTCAGGGGCGTTCACCCCTCCACTTT.

This clone was picked up one time. This sequence joins TRBV2 and TRBJ1-3; D is uncertain. Germline V gives CDR1 SNHLY, CDR2 FYNNEI. Between the trimmed V and J ends, which lost 7 bases and 0 bases, there was a span of 13 bases. The CDR3 totals 15 residues. CDR3 region: CASTRQINSGNTIYF. The CDR3 DNA reads as TGTGCCAGCACGAGGCAGATCAACTCTGGAAACACCATATATTTT.

As concerns this clone: The junction departs from the called germline gene at one end, perhaps through a read error. The J gene is TRBJ2-5, the V gene TRBV5-1; TRBD2 is a possible D gene (7 bases). There are 11 residues in the CDR3. Germline CDR1 reads SGHRS; CDR2 reads YFSETQ. CDR3 in DNA: TGCGCCAGCAGCTTTACCGGGGGGCCCGACTTC. This sequence encodes CASSFTGGPDF.

V gene TRBV13 combines with J gene TRBJ2-3, with 8 bases lining up with TRBD2. Germline V gene sequence: CDR1 PRHDT, CDR2 FYEKMQ (reference sequence). CDR3 length equals 15 residues. V dropped 6 bases and J dropped 0; count of bases not matched to a gene: 5. DNA for the CDR3: TGTGCCAGCAGTGGACTAGCAGTCAGCACAGATACGCAGTATTTT. It yields the protein CASSGLAVSTDTQYF.

This clone was seen at least ten times. This rearrangement joins TRBV28 to TRBJ1-5; D gene uncertain. V lost 3 bases, J lost 2 bases, and 11 bases lay in between. Germline V CDR1 and CDR2: MDHEN, SYDVKM. The CDR3 spans 15 residues. CDR3 sequence (DNA): TGTGCCAGCAGTTTTTGGAAGGGAGGCAATCAGCCCCAGCATTTT. Translation gives CASSFWKGGNQPQHF.

The chain uses TRBV5-1 and TRBJ2-1, with D perhaps TRBD1 (5 bases). This CDR3 comprises 15 residues. The ends were cut back, 0 bases at V and 5 bases at J, with 12 bases in the middle. Germline CDR1 is SGHRS and CDR2 is YFSETQ. The DNA of the CDR3 is TGCGCCAGCAGCTTGGAGTACAGGTCGGACAATGAGCAGTTCTTC. Translating it yields CASSLEYRSDNEQFF.

V and J are TRBV7-2 and TRBJ2-7; D may be TRBD2 (6 bases). The CDR3 spans 14 residues. V lost 2 bases and J lost 5, with 13 bases in between. The germline CDR1 and CDR2 sequences are SGHTA and FQGNSA. The CDR3 loop is CASSLLRGGDEQYF. The CDR3 DNA follows: TGTGCCAGCAGCTTACTGCGCGGAGGGGACGAGCAGTACTTC.

The rearrangement joins TRBV5-1 to TRBJ1-1; TRBD1 aligns across 8 bases. Germline lookup yields CDR1 SGHRS and CDR2 YFSETQ. This CDR3 is built from 15 residues. The trim removed 4 bases at V and 4 bases at J, leaving 9 bases unmatched. In DNA form, the CDR3 reads TGCGCCAGCAGCATCAAAAGACAGGGGAGCACTGAAGCTTTCTTT. As protein: CASSIKRQGSTEAFF.

This chain uses TRBV9 with TRBJ2-7; D not resolved. V lost 0 bases and J 5 bases, leaving 9 bases between the germline ends. Germline-derived CDR1 and CDR2 are SGDLS and YYNGEE. The CDR3 is made up of 13 amino acids. This chain's CDR3 is CASSVGSMDEQYF. The CDR3 DNA follows: TGTGCCAGCAGCGTAGGTAGCATGGACGAGCAGTACTTC.

J is TRBJ2-1 and V is TRBV18; 13 nucleotides match TRBD2. Germline loops: CDR1 KGHSH, CDR2 LQKENI. V dropped 6 bases and J dropped 8; count of bases not matched to a gene: 10. The CDR3 contains 16 residues. The CDR3 sequence: CASSLGTSGILDEQFF. The CDR3 DNA reads TGTGCCAGCTCGCTAGGGACTAGCGGGATCCTAGATGAGCAGTTCTTC.

The V call is TRBV21-1, the J call TRBJ2-5; TRBD1, as called in the table, went unchecked against the DNA. TRBV21-1 is a pseudogene locus. The length of the CDR3 is 13 residues. As DNA, the CDR3 is TGTGCCAACCCCCCGTCGATTCAGGAGACCCAGTACTTC. Protein sequence: CANPPSIQETQYF.

The chain joins TRBV5-6 to TRBJ2-7; TRBD2 agrees at 7 bases. Trimming took 2 bases from V and 4 from J; bases not matched to a gene: 9. Germline CDR1 reads SGHDT; CDR2 reads YYEEEE. This CDR3 has 15 amino acids. The CDR3 nucleotides are TGTGCCAGCAGCTTAGCGCGGGAGCGCGGTTACGAGCAGTACTTC. This gives the protein CASSLARERGYEQYF.

The V gene is TRBV6-4, the J gene TRBJ2-2, with 7 positions matching TRBD1. CDR1 is MRHNA, CDR2 SNTAGT, per germline. Trimming cost V 9 bases and J 4 bases; bases outside gene matches: 11. The CDR3 is 15 amino acids. CDR3 sequence reads: CASSTGPSSTGELFF. The CDR3 bases are TGTGCCAGTTCGACAGGGCCCTCGAGCACCGGGGAGCTGTTTTTT.

V is TRBV18 and J is TRBJ2-2, with TRBD1 matching over 9 bases. Trimming at V came to 3 bases and at J to 0 bases, leaving 2 bases not matched to a gene. The CDR3 length is 16 residues. The germline V gene has CDR1 KGHSH and CDR2 LQKENI. The CDR3: CASSPRTGANTGELFF. In nucleotides, the CDR3 is TGTGCCAGCTCACCGAGGACAGGGGCGAACACCGGGGAGCTGTTTTTT.

The chain is built from TRBV19 and TRBJ2-7, with a tentative D call TRBD1 (6 bases). Deletions cut 6 bases from V and 0 bases from J, with 9 bases between. Germline V lookup: CDR1 LNHDA, CDR2 SQIVND (reference sequence). The CDR3 has 13 amino acids. CDR3 residues: CASRRDNSYEQYF. CDR3 DNA: TGTGCCAGTAGAAGGGACAACTCCTACGAGCAGTACTTC.

The chain uses TRBV5-1 and TRBJ1-1; a possible D gene is TRBD1 (6 bases). This CDR3 comprises 15 residues. With 4 bases removed from V and 4 bases from J, the gap between germline ends came to 17 bases. CDR1 is SGHRS and CDR2 is YFSETQ in the germline V gene. The CDR3 DNA follows: TGCGCCAGCAGCCACGCCGACAGGCCCCTCACTGAAGCTTTCTTT. It specifies CASSHADRPLTEAFF.